A single sample gave rise to the 14 T cell receptor beta chains below, sequenced in a study of cytomegalovirus exposure and HLA in healthy donors. Repertoires were generated with immunoSEQ multiplex PCR, while TCRdb's copy carries only in-frame clones and drops some. The sample contains 220,000 or so clones, around 86% of which appear only once. The specimen was PBMCs. The receptors originated from a woman aged 18-35 years in good health and CMV-seropositive.

This clone was seen a handful of times. One end of the junction fails to match germline, which may point to a read error. The J gene is TRBJ2-7, the V gene TRBV2, with TRBD1 matching 9 bases. CDR3 length: 12 residues. Germline V gene lookup returns CDR1 SNHLY and CDR2 FYNNEI. CDR3 coding DNA: TGTGCCAGCAAGACCGCCCGGGACAGGGAAGACTTC. It is translated as CASKTARDREDF. The full variable domain, its missing parts supplied by reference TRBV2 and TRBJ2-7, is EPEVTQTPSHQVTQMGQEVILRCVPISNHLYFYWYRQILGQKVEFLVSFYNNEISEKSEIFDDQFSVERPDGSNFTLKIRSTKLEDSAMYFCASKTARDREDFGPGTRLTVT.

Only a few counts were recorded for this clone. The V gene is TRBV28, the J gene TRBJ2-7, with a tentative D call TRBD1 (5 bases). The germline V gene has CDR1 MDHEN and CDR2 SYDVKM. The ends were cut back, 7 bases at V and 6 bases at J, with 19 bases in the middle. The CDR3 contains 14 residues. CDR3: CASIPSGWSSEQYF. The DNA of the CDR3 is TGTGCCAGCATCCCCTCAGGGTGGAGCAGCGAGCAGTACTTC.

The V and J genes are TRBV5-5 and TRBJ1-5, with D hard to call. CDR1 is SGHKS, CDR2 YYEKEE, per germline (reference sequence). V lost 4 bases to trimming and J lost 5 bases, with 10 bases between them. This CDR3 contains 13 residues. CDR3 residues: CASSPRVDQPQHF. The CDR3 nucleotides are TGTGCCAGCAGCCCCCGGGTCGATCAGCCCCAGCATTTT.

The chain employs TRBV6-1 and TRBJ1-1, with D possibly TRBD1 on 5 matching bases. With 2 bases removed from V and 4 bases from J, the gap between germline ends came to 17 bases. From germline, CDR1 is MNHNS and CDR2 SASEGT. The CDR3 is made up of 16 amino acids. The CDR3 DNA reads as TGTGCCAGCAGTGAACAGCCCGGGGGACGGGGCACTGAAGCTTTCTTT. Translated, it gives CASSEQPGGRGTEAFF.

CDR3 in DNA: TGTGCCAGCAGTTCCCCGGACAGATACACAGATACGCAGTATTTT. This gives the protein CASSSPDRYTDTQYF. This chain links TRBV28 with TRBJ2-3, with D perhaps matching TRBD1 (6 bases). Germline CDR1 MDHEN, CDR2 SYDVKM. V lost 4 bases and J lost 2, with 13 bases in between. The CDR3 is 15 residues long.

The genes are TRBV28 and TRBJ1-2; 7 nucleotides line up with TRBD1. The germline CDR1 and CDR2 sequences are MDHEN and SYDVKM. The CDR3 has 14 amino acids. V was pared by 2 bases and J by 4 bases, with 4 bases of the junction left unmatched. For the CDR3, the DNA is TGTGCCAGCAGTTTAAGGGGGCAAGTCTATGGCTACACCTTC. It specifies CASSLRGQVYGYTF.

The rearrangement links TRBV7-6 to TRBJ2-1; TRBD1 agrees at 9 bases. CDR1 and CDR2 (germline): SGHVS, FNYEAQ. The CDR3 length is 15 residues. Trimming took 4 bases from V and 2 from J; bases not matched to a gene: 3. The CDR3 reads CASSSRTGAYNEQFF. Written as DNA, the CDR3 is TGTGCCAGCAGCTCCCGGACAGGGGCCTACAATGAGCAGTTCTTC.

The chain combines TRBV5-1 with TRBJ1-3, with 7 bases aligning to TRBD1. In germline, CDR1 is SGHRS, CDR2 YFSETQ. The CDR3 loop spans 16 amino acids. Trimming took 2 bases from V and 0 from J; bases not matched to a gene: 5. CDR3 in DNA: TGCGCCAGCAGCTTAGACGCAGGGGGCTCTGGAAACACCATATATTTT. It is translated as CASSLDAGGSGNTIYF.

The chain has TRBV4-1 and TRBJ2-7; TRBD2 matches 10 bases. Germline-derived CDR1 and CDR2 are MGHRA and YSYEKL. Trimming took 3 bases from V and 2 from J; bases not matched to a gene: 7. The CDR3 is 16 residues long. The chain's CDR3 is CASSQPGLAKTYEQYF. Written as DNA, the CDR3 is TGCGCCAGCAGCCAGCCGGGACTAGCGAAAACCTACGAGCAGTACTTC.

This clone has a single count. The CDR3 region has the DNA TGTGCCAGCAGCTTTGGGGGGGACAGGGGGCTCACGGAAAAACTGTTTTTT. Protein product: CASSFGGDRGLTEKLFF. The chain couples TRBV7-2 to TRBJ1-4; 12 bases fit TRBD1. This CDR3 spans 17 amino acids. CDR1 is SGHTA, CDR2 FQGNSA, per germline. Germline trimming cut 3 bases from V and 8 bases from J; bases unmatched to any gene: 10.

The chain combines TRBV18 with TRBJ2-1; the match to TRBD1 covers 10 bases. The CDR3 loop spans 16 amino acids. V shed 2 bases, J shed 4 bases, and the junction held 5 bases outside the gene matches. Germline V gene lookup returns CDR1 KGHSH and CDR2 LQKENI. The CDR3 spells CASSPSGTGVYNEQFF. CDR3 nucleotides: TGTGCCAGCTCACCATCCGGGACAGGGGTTTACAATGAGCAGTTCTTC.

The V gene is TRBV30, the J gene TRBJ2-7; TRBD1 matches at 10 bases. The length of the CDR3 is 14 residues. The V segment lost 3 bases and the J segment 2 bases; nucleotides outside the gene matches: 4. The germline V gene has CDR1 GTSNPN and CDR2 SVGIG (reference sequence). The CDR3 spells CAWSRDRGTYEQYF. CDR3 in DNA: TGTGCCTGGAGCCGGGACAGGGGAACCTACGAGCAGTACTTC. Filled out from reference TRBV30 and TRBJ2-7, the complete variable domain reads SQTIHQWPATLVQPVGSPLSLECTVEGTSNPNLYWYRQAAGRGLQLLFYSVGIGQISSEVPQNLSASRPQDRQFILSSKKLLLSDSGFYLCAWSRDRGTYEQYFGPGTRLTVT.

The rearrangement joins TRBV4-2 to TRBJ2-7; 7 nucleotides agree with TRBD2. This CDR3 is 16 amino acids long. Germline-derived CDR1 and CDR2 are LGHNA and YNFKEQ. The V and J ends lost 4 bases and 2 bases, in that order; junction bases with no gene match: 11. CDR3 residues: CASSPRSIAGAYEQYF. CDR3 nucleotides: TGTGCCAGCAGCCCCCGGAGTATAGCGGGCGCCTACGAGCAGTACTTC.

CDR3 in DNA: TGTGCCACCAGCGCGGACACTGAAGCTTTCTTT. This codes for CATSADTEAFF. The chain links TRBV15 to TRBJ1-1; the D is unclear. Germline V gene sequence: CDR1 LNHNV, CDR2 YYDKDF (reference sequence). This CDR3 spans 11 amino acids. Trimming shortened V by 5 bases and J by 3 bases, and 4 bases separated the two germline ends.